This T cell receptor (beta chain) appears in the sequencing data of a study of cytomegalovirus exposure and HLA in healthy donors. Overall study findings and caveats: TCR clusters originating in the first cohort tended to co-occur in the 120 validation repertoires, according to a later analysis. Most TCR sequences were uncommon, yet certain public TCRs appeared in many donors.

Method: immunoSEQ multiplex PCR; TCRdb's copy keeps in-frame clones and lacks some. The sample records a few hundred thousand clones, 90% being singletons. There are 15 residues in the CDR3. The V and J ends lost 2 bases and 0 bases respectively, with 11 bases between them. Germline V CDR1 and CDR2: SGHAT, FQNNGV. Of note for this clone: Its antigen is unknown.

This chain uses TRBV11-2 with TRBJ2-7; the D gene is possibly TRBD1 (5 bases). The clonotype originates from a woman between 25 and 40 years old in good health and CMV-seronegative. The specimen was PBMCs. The CDR3 sequence: CASSLNTGFSYEQYF. DNA of the CDR3: TGTGCCAGCAGCTTAAATACAGGTTTCTCCTACGAGCAGTACTTC.